The T cell receptor beta chain under discussion was sequenced for a study of T cell responses to AZD1222 COVID-19 vaccine. This table comes from immunoSEQ multiplex PCR, and its TCRdb copy is limited to in-frame clones, with some not included. The sample lists fewer than 200,000 clones; around 92% were seen once. The CDR3 is 16 amino acids. Germline CDR1 SGHNT, CDR2 YYREEE (reference sequence). The trim removed 3 bases at V and 3 bases at J, leaving 2 bases unmatched. Overall study results and limits: Regions 160-218 and 743-854 held dominance among vaccine-associated CD4 TCRs, which spanned spike. Every sample of the repertoires postdated the peak T cell response. Elevations in Spike-specific TCR breadth and depth followed administration of two AZD1222 doses.

Concerning this clone: Antigen specificity is unknown.

J is TRBJ2-1 and V is TRBV5-4; TRBD2 aligns across 14 bases. Material: peripheral blood, obtained on day 0 of AZD1222 vaccination. The source of this sequence is an adult in good health. CDR3 coding DNA: TGTGCCAGCAGCTATGGGACTAGCGGGGGCTACAATGAGCAGTTCTTC. Protein product: CASSYGTSGGYNEQFF.